Sequencing of this T cell receptor beta chain was carried out in a study of blood T cell repertoires in COVID-19 (dated by TCRdb to the early 2020s). For the wider study: Samples covering the acute and convalescent phases of COVID-19 were provided by collaborators in the United States, Italy and Spain. HLA class I and class II types, where available, came from metadata supplied by the sample provider rather than from assay-based typing. The prospective study material was composed of cDNA or gDNA derived from T cells, B-cell-depleted T cells, or PBMCs. The samples were drawn from two sources: the first 160 participants of the ongoing ImmuneRACE study, and over 950 subjects contributed by 6 global collaborators. Subjects who had been exposed to COVID-19, were actively infected with it, or had recovered from it provided the deeply sampled blood TCRbeta repertoires that made up the dataset. The sample metadata nearly always contained a de-identified subject ID, COVID-19 status, age in years and sex. The repertoires were released in a freely available public database intended as a resource for research on the immune response to SARS-CoV-2.

TCRbeta CDR3 regions were amplified from genomic DNA using the immunoSEQ Assay, a bias-controlled multiplex PCR. The original pipeline was this. The number of nucleated cells in each sample was estimated by amplification of reference gene primers within the assay. To quantify the absolute abundance of each unique TCRbeta CDR3 rearrangement, sequence reads were collapsed and filtered. Productive Simpson clonality was computed per sample as the square root of Simpson's diversity index over productive rearrangements. Sourced from immuneACCESS, this table was stored by TCRdb with only in-frame sequences that have V and J called. A share of the clones is absent; for the studies checked, an unresolved V gene accounts for under half, and the remainder has no known explanation. V and J calls plus clone size are reproduced from that table; the DNA served to infer D and trimming. The sample table shows 200,000 to 250,000 clones, and 85% to 90% are seen once. The biggest ten clones account for around 1.4% of the sample.

Comment on this clone: Its antigen has not been determined. No base quality values were provided; no much bigger clone lies one nucleotide off.

The collaborating institutions used their own protocols to collect whole blood in K2EDTA tubes. Collaborator samples were shipped for TCRbeta analysis as frozen whole blood, isolated PBMCs, or DNA extracted from either sample type. Paper-wide results and their limitations: The amount of clinical and demographic metadata varied by source and participant and was provided uncurated.

The sequencing input was peripheral blood. The sequence came from a young man with active or convalescent COVID-19.

The DNA reads TGTGCCAGCAGTTTGTTGGGACTGGGAGCTTTCTTT. It translates to CASSLLGLGAFF. Recombination connected TRBV28 to TRBJ1-1, and TRBD1 may be the D gene, going by 5 matching bases. Relative to germline, V is 3 bases shorter and J is 10 bases shorter, with 12 bases between their ends. The germline V gene gives CDR1 as MDHEN and CDR2 as SYDVKM. Spanning cysteine to phenylalanine, the CDR3 consists of 12 amino acids. Only CDR3 DNA is held: 36 bases, read in frame from base 1. With the portions outside the CDR3 filled from the reference TRBV28 and TRBJ1-1 genes, the complete variable region becomes DVKVTQSSRYLVKRTGEKVFLECVQDMDHENMFWYRQDPGLGLRLIYFSYDVKMKEKGDIPEGYSVSREKKERFSLILESASTNQTSMYLCASSLLGLGAFFGQGTRLTVV.